This passage covers 21 T cell receptor beta chains from one sample sequenced in a study of T cells in Graves' hyperthyroidism and ophthalmopathy. RNA transcripts provided the source from which TCR beta CDR3 regions were amplified. With the HTBI primer set, the TCR CDR3 went through a first round of RT-PCR. TCRdb itself ran the multiplex PCR reads through MiXCR, one entry per CDR3 protein. The sample has some 500,000 distinct CDR3 sequences, approximately 14% seen once. The sample consisted of blood. The receptors derive from a woman aged 18-35 years with Graves' hyperthyroidism.

The J gene is TRBJ2-3, the V gene TRBV27; D remains unclear. V dropped 4 bases and J dropped 0 bases, with 11 bases sitting between them. In germline, CDR1 is MNHEY, CDR2 SMNVEV (reference sequence). The CDR3 runs 15 residues. The CDR3 DNA reads TGTGCCAGCAGTTCCCCTAGGCAGAGCACAGATACGCAGTATTTT. It encodes CASSSPRQSTDTQYF.

This clonotype was observed many times. This chain links TRBV10-3 with TRBJ2-6, with a tentative D call TRBD1 (5 bases). Trimming removed 5 bases at V and 4 bases at J, with 9 bases between. CDR3 length: 14 residues. Germline V gives CDR1 ENHRY, CDR2 SYGVKD. Here the CDR3 reads CAISRGSGANVLTF. The CDR3 coding sequence is TGTGCCATCAGTAGGGGTTCCGGGGCCAACGTCCTGACTTTC.

J is TRBJ1-4 and V is TRBV20-1; TRBD1 is a possible D gene (5 bases). The V gene's germline CDR1 is DFQATT and CDR2 SNEGSKA (reference sequence). V was shortened by 2 bases and J by 4 bases, with 14 bases between the two germline ends. CDR3 length: 15 residues. CDR3 residues: CSARLGNRINEKLFF. For the CDR3, the DNA is TGCAGTGCTAGACTAGGAAACAGGATTAATGAAAAACTGTTTTTT.

This chain uses TRBV29-1 with TRBJ2-7; weak D call: TRBD1 (5 bases). The V gene lost 4 bases and the J gene lost 0 bases, with 7 bases spanning the gap. CDR1 and CDR2 from the germline V gene are SQVTM and ANQGSEA. CDR3 length: 12 residues. The CDR3 nucleotides are TGCAGCGTTGTTACAGGCTCCTACGAGCAGTACGTC. Encoded protein: CSVVTGSYEQYV.

In this sample, this clonotype turned up a few times. V gene TRBV30 combines with J gene TRBJ2-3; D is perhaps TRBD2 (5 bases). Trimming cost V 1 base and J 1 base, with 9 bases left between them. The CDR3 has 14 amino acids. Germline-derived CDR1 and CDR2 are GTSNPN and SVGIG (reference sequence). CDR3 in DNA: TGTGCCTGGAGTGAGGAGGCTGGCACAGATACGCAGTATTTT. Translated, it gives CAWSEEAGTDTQYF.

In its sample, this clonotype was seen many times. The chain carries TRBV6-1 and TRBJ1-2, with D perhaps TRBD1 (5 bases). CDR1 and CDR2 from the germline V gene are MNHNS and SASEGT. This CDR3 is 15 amino acids long. V lost 11 bases and J lost 3, with 22 bases in between. The DNA of the CDR3 is TGTGCCTGCTGCCCCGGGGCCCAAAGGTACTATGGCTACACCTTC. Its protein is CACCPGAQRYYGYTF.

This clonotype has just a few counts. V gene TRBV19 combines with J gene TRBJ2-2; tentative D call: TRBD1 (6 bases). Trimming took 7 bases from V and 6 from J, leaving 15 bases between them. Germline V gene data show CDR1 as LNHDA and CDR2 as SQIVND (reference sequence). There are 14 residues in the CDR3. The CDR3 DNA sequence: TGTGCCAGTACCTACAGGGAAGGGGCCGGGGAGCTGTTTTTT. Residues: CASTYREGAGELFF.

In this sample, this clonotype turned up many times. The chain joins TRBV6-1 to TRBJ1-6; 7 bases map to TRBD1. The CDR3 loop spans 15 amino acids. Trimming removed 6 bases from V and 9 bases from J; junction bases left unmatched: 11. Germline V gene data show CDR1 as MNHNS and CDR2 as SASEGT. In DNA form, the CDR3 reads TGTGCCAGCAGGTCCCGGGACAGACTAATTTCACCCCTCCACTTT. It specifies CASRSRDRLISPLHF.

This clonotype was seen at least ten times. The rearrangement joins TRBV30 to TRBJ1-1, with unresolved D. Deletions cut 3 bases from V and 1 base from J, with 9 bases between. Germline values: CDR1 GTSNPN, CDR2 SVGIG (reference sequence). The CDR3 length is 13 residues. CDR3 protein: CAWRYGTNTEAFF. In nucleotides, the CDR3 is TGTGCCTGGAGATACGGTACGAACACTGAAGCTTTCTTT.

There are many counts of this clonotype. This chain uses TRBV6-5 with TRBJ1-6; 7 positions agree with TRBD1. The trim removed 2 bases at V and 1 base at J, leaving 8 bases unmatched. This CDR3 comprises 18 residues. CDR1 is MNHEY, CDR2 SVGAGI, per germline. CDR3 region: CASSYTNRGSSYNSPLHF. CDR3 DNA sequence: TGTGCCAGCAGTTACACGAACAGGGGATCGTCCTATAATTCACCCCTCCACTTT.

This clonotype has ten or more counts. The chain combines TRBV27 with TRBJ1-1, with no clear D. Between the trimmed V and J ends, which lost 3 bases and 8 bases, there was a span of 13 bases. Germline-derived CDR1 and CDR2 are MNHEY and SMNVEV (reference sequence). The CDR3 extends over 13 amino acids. The CDR3 sequence: CASSFHDPDEAFF. The CDR3 DNA sequence: TGTGCCAGCAGTTTCCACGATCCAGACGAAGCTTTCTTT.

There are a few counts of this clonotype. The rearrangement links TRBV4-1 to TRBJ2-1, with 7 positions matching TRBD1. The trim removed 4 bases at V and 9 bases at J, leaving 12 bases unmatched. Germline loops: CDR1 MGHRA, CDR2 YSYEKL. This CDR3 region has 15 residues. CDR3 nucleotide sequence: TGCGCCAGCAGCCCACCGAACCCGACAGGGCTTGAGCAGTTCTTC. This codes for CASSPPNPTGLEQFF.

This clonotype was detected many times. This CDR3 reads CASSLMGGPYEQYF. Here the CDR3 DNA reads TGTGCCAGCAGCTTAATGGGGGGCCCCTACGAGCAGTACTTC. This chain joins TRBV7-3 and TRBJ2-7, with D possibly being TRBD1 or TRBD2 (6 bases each). V shed 1 base and J shed 2 bases, with 9 bases lying between them. This CDR3 region has 14 residues. In germline, CDR1 is SGHTA, CDR2 FQGTGA.

This clonotype has a count of ten or more. The CDR3 sequence is CASSPRGGWAFF. The CDR3 region has the DNA TGTGCCAGCAGCCCCCGGGGGGGTTGGGCTTTCTTT. J is TRBJ1-1 and V is TRBV7-6, with D possibly matching TRBD1 (5 bases). Germline assignment: CDR1 SGHVS and CDR2 FNYEAQ. This CDR3 contains 12 residues. Trimming pared 5 bases from V and 11 bases from J, leaving 15 bases between. The full variable domain, rest sourced from reference TRBV7-6 and TRBJ1-1, is GAGVSQSPRYKVTKRGQDVALRCDPISGHVSLYWYRQALGQGPEFLTYFNYEAQQDKSGLPNDRFSAERPEGSISTLTIQRTEQRDSAMYRCASSPRGGWAFFGQGTRLTVV.

This clonotype was counted many times. The chain links TRBV11-1 to TRBJ2-5, with D tentatively TRBD1 or TRBD2 (6 bases each). CDR1 is SGHAT, CDR2 FQDESV, per germline (reference sequence). This CDR3 has 16 amino acids. Trimming took 3 bases from V and 5 from J, leaving 19 bases between them. The CDR3 region has the DNA TGTGCCAGCAGCTTGAGAATAGCGGAGAGGGGGGAGACCCAGTACTTC. It encodes CASSLRIAERGETQYF.

This chain joins TRBV7-6 and TRBJ2-6; D not resolved. The CDR3 sequence is 15 residues long. Germline V gives CDR1 SGHVS, CDR2 FNYEAQ. With 4 bases removed from V and 0 bases from J, the gap between germline ends came to 7 bases. CDR3 amino acids: CASSSHNSGANVLTF. The CDR3 DNA sequence: TGTGCCAGCAGCTCACATAACTCTGGGGCCAACGTCCTGACTTTC.

This clonotype was seen many times. The chain combines TRBV9 with TRBJ1-1; no firm D call. Germline V gene lookup returns CDR1 SGDLS and CDR2 YYNGEE. Trimming took off 4 bases at V and 1 base at J, with 20 bases between the two ends. This CDR3 is built from 17 residues. The CDR3 loop reads CASSPSRLDTGNTEAFF. The CDR3 coding sequence is TGTGCCAGCAGCCCCTCCCGCCTAGATACCGGGAACACTGAAGCTTTCTTT.

There are many counts of this clonotype. V usage is TRBV20-1 and J usage is TRBJ1-4, with 8 bases that match TRBD1. The CDR3 is made up of 14 amino acids. Trimming removed 6 bases from V and 7 bases from J; junction bases left unmatched: 10. CDR1 is DFQATT, CDR2 SNEGSKA, per germline (reference sequence). Here the CDR3 reads CSARRQGRSEKLFF. CDR3 coding DNA: TGCAGTGCGAGAAGACAGGGGAGGAGTGAAAAACTGTTTTTT.

This clonotype was found many times. The J gene is TRBJ1-6, the V gene TRBV4-1; unclear D gene. With 4 bases removed from V and 4 bases from J, the gap between germline ends came to 5 bases. The length of the CDR3 is 13 residues. Germline values: CDR1 MGHRA, CDR2 YSYEKL. The CDR3 protein is CASSPTYNSPLHF. The CDR3, as DNA: TGCGCCAGCAGCCCTACTTATAATTCACCCCTCCACTTT.

At least ten counts were recorded for this clonotype. V gene TRBV27 combines with J gene TRBJ2-3; D ambiguous. CDR1 is MNHEY and CDR2 is SMNVEV in the germline V gene (reference sequence). With 3 bases removed from V and 5 bases from J, the gap between germline ends came to 9 bases. The CDR3 extends over 13 amino acids. CDR3 nucleotides: TGTGCCAGCAGTTTGAGAGTCGAAGATACGCAGTATTTT. This encodes CASSLRVEDTQYF.

This clonotype was seen repeatedly, ten times or more. This chain connects TRBV20-1 to TRBJ2-7; D is ambiguous. The ends were cut back, 4 bases at V and 3 bases at J, with 13 bases in the middle. The CDR3 extends over 13 amino acids. Germline V gene sequence: CDR1 DFQATT, CDR2 SNEGSKA (reference sequence). The CDR3 DNA sequence: TGCAGTGCTACCTCCGGCGTCCACTACGAGCAGTACTTC. It encodes CSATSGVHYEQYF.